The 27 T cell receptor beta chains listed next were all sequenced from one sample in a study of T cell changes during pregnancy in multiple sclerosis. TCRdb keeps only in-frame clones here, not all; method: immunoSEQ multiplex PCR. The table shows some 18,000 clones, with approximately 87% occurring only once. Here the sequenced sample was CD8+ T cells from peripheral blood mononuclear cells, taken in the third trimester of pregnancy. All receptors come from a female donor in good health, enrolled as a control in a pregnancy study.

This chain joins TRBV29-1 and TRBJ1-2; 9 positions agree with TRBD1. The CDR3 is 15 residues long. In germline, CDR1 is SQVTM, CDR2 ANQGSEA. V was pared by 6 bases and J by 6 bases, with 14 bases of the junction left unmatched. The CDR3 coding sequence is TGCAGCGTCCGCTCCCTTAGACAGGGGGAGGATGGCTACACCTTC. Protein product: CSVRSLRQGEDGYTF. The full variable domain, completed using reference TRBV29-1 and TRBJ1-2, is SAVISQKPSRDICQRGTSLTIQCQVDSQVTMMFWYRQQPGQSLTLIATANQGSEATYESGFVIDKFPISRPNLTFSTLTVSNMSPEDSSIYLCSVRSLRQGEDGYTFGSGTRLTVV.

Points on this clone: The junction departs from germline at one end; a sequencing error may be responsible. The V and J genes are TRBV27 and TRBJ2-7; D may be TRBD2 (5 bases). The CDR3 runs to 14 residues. CDR1 MNHEY and CDR2 SMNVEV come from the germline V gene (reference sequence). CDR3 sequence reads: CASTSGSGSSEQYF. In DNA form, the CDR3 reads TGTGCCAGCACCTCGGGGTCAGGATCCTCCGAGCAGTACTTC.

The rearrangement links TRBV6-1 to TRBJ1-6; unclear D gene. V lost 6 bases, J lost 15 bases, and 15 bases lay in between. The CDR3 has 12 amino acids. The V gene's germline CDR1 is MNHNS and CDR2 SASEGT. CDR3 nucleotides: TGTGCCAGCAGCCCTACGGGGATCATCCTCCACTTT. It specifies CASSPTGIILHF.

The V and J genes are TRBV27 and TRBJ2-7, with no clear D. Germline values: CDR1 MNHEY, CDR2 SMNVEV (reference sequence). Trimming took off 7 bases at V and 2 bases at J, with 18 bases between the two ends. CDR3 size: 15 residues. CDR3 sequence reads: CASTPSRGATYEQYF. CDR3 coding DNA: TGTGCCAGCACCCCATCGCGCGGCGCAACCTACGAGCAGTACTTC.

The chain has TRBV6-5 and TRBJ2-5, with D possibly TRBD2 on 5 matching bases. The germline gives CDR1 MNHEY, CDR2 SVGAGI. The CDR3 spans 12 residues. Trimming cost V 4 bases and J 4 bases, with 7 bases left between them. DNA for the CDR3: TGTGCCAGCAGTTCCCGGGGAGAGACCCAGTACTTC. Translation gives CASSSRGETQYF.

CDR3 in amino acids: CASKGLAGGSSYEQYF. CDR3 in DNA: TGTGCCAGCAAGGGGTTAGCGGGAGGCTCCTCCTACGAGCAGTACTTC. The chain uses TRBV2 and TRBJ2-7; 10 nucleotides match TRBD2. J gave up 0 bases and V 7 bases, and 9 bases lay outside the gene matches. CDR3 length: 16 amino acids. The germline V gene has CDR1 SNHLY and CDR2 FYNNEI.

The chain joins TRBV6-1 to TRBJ2-7; 8 bases map to TRBD1. Unmatched junction bases numbered 8, after V lost 5 bases and J lost 2 bases. From germline, CDR1 is MNHNS and CDR2 SASEGT. This CDR3 has 15 amino acids. The CDR3 spells CASSLATGEAYEQYF. In DNA form, the CDR3 reads TGTGCCAGCAGTTTAGCGACAGGGGAGGCCTACGAGCAGTACTTC.

The chain is built from TRBV25-1 and TRBJ1-6, with no clear D. This CDR3 has 16 amino acids. Germline V gene sequence: CDR1 MGHDK, CDR2 SYGVNS. The V gene lost 0 bases and the J gene lost 2 bases, with 8 bases spanning the gap. The CDR3 DNA sequence: TGTGCCAGCAGTGAATACGGGGTCCCCTATAATTCACCCCTCCACTTT. Protein sequence: CASSEYGVPYNSPLHF.

The rearrangement links TRBV2 to TRBJ2-1, with 7 bases that match TRBD1. Losses at the gene ends were 7 bases for V and 6 bases for J; bases not matched to a gene: 3. CDR1 is SNHLY, CDR2 FYNNEI, per germline. The CDR3 totals 12 residues. The DNA for the CDR3 is TGTGCCAGCATAGGGACAGTCAATGAGCAGTTCTTC. Its translation: CASIGTVNEQFF. The whole variable domain, filled in from reference TRBV2 and TRBJ2-1, reads EPEVTQTPSHQVTQMGQEVILRCVPISNHLYFYWYRQILGQKVEFLVSFYNNEISEKSEIFDDQFSVERPDGSNFTLKIRSTKLEDSAMYFCASIGTVNEQFFGPGTRLTVL.

The chain has TRBV7-9 and TRBJ2-2, with D possibly matching TRBD2 (5 bases). Trimming took 5 bases from V and 7 from J, leaving 14 bases between them. The V gene's germline CDR1 is SEHNR and CDR2 FQNEAQ (reference sequence). The CDR3 contains 14 residues. Written as DNA, the CDR3 is TGTGCCAGCAGCCCCACGCTAGCTGGCGGGGAGCTGTTTTTT. This gives the protein CASSPTLAGGELFF. The variable domain in full, completed from reference TRBV7-9 and TRBJ2-2, reads DTGVSQNPRHKITKRGQNVTFRCDPISEHNRLYWYRQTLGQGPEFLTYFQNEAQLEKSRLLSDRFSAERPKGSFSTLEIQRTEQGDSAMYLCASSPTLAGGELFFGEGSRLTVL.

The rearrangement uses TRBV13 and TRBJ2-7; 7 bases align to TRBD2. Trimming cost V 4 bases and J 3 bases; bases outside gene matches: 9. There are 15 residues in the CDR3. CDR1 is PRHDT and CDR2 is FYEKMQ in the germline V gene (reference sequence). For the CDR3, the DNA is TGTGCCAGCAGCTATCCTAGCGGCTCGGGCTACGAGCAGTACTTC. Translating gives CASSYPSGSGYEQYF.

This sequence joins TRBV29-1 and TRBJ2-7; D possibly corresponds to TRBD2 (6 bases). CDR3 length: 17 residues. Trimming took 0 bases from V and 1 from J, leaving 19 bases between them. Looked up from germline, CDR1 is SQVTM and CDR2 is ANQGSEA. This CDR3 reads CSVEDWSRREGSYEQYF. The CDR3 coding sequence is TGCAGCGTTGAAGATTGGTCGCGGCGGGAAGGGTCCTACGAGCAGTACTTC.

CDR3 protein: CASSLARTGYGYTF. The DNA of the CDR3 is TGTGCCAGCAGCTTAGCCAGGACAGGGTATGGCTACACCTTC. This chain links TRBV7-6 with TRBJ1-2, with TRBD1 matching over 8 bases. Germline trimming cut 0 bases from V and 5 bases from J; bases unmatched to any gene: 2. This CDR3 comprises 14 residues. CDR1 SGHVS and CDR2 FNYEAQ come from the germline V gene.

This chain links TRBV15 with TRBJ2-5, with TRBD1 identical over 11 bases. J was trimmed by 4 bases and V by 1 base; bases with no gene match: 2. Germline V gene data show CDR1 as LNHNV and CDR2 as YYDKDF (reference sequence). This CDR3 has 15 amino acids. The chain's CDR3 is CATSRGTGGAETQYF. Here the CDR3 DNA reads TGTGCCACCAGCAGAGGGACAGGGGGCGCAGAGACCCAGTACTTC.

This chain connects TRBV4-3 to TRBJ1-1; D possibly corresponds to TRBD1 (5 bases). Germline V gives CDR1 LGHNA, CDR2 YSLEER. The CDR3 is made up of 15 amino acids. Trimming stripped 0 bases from V and 3 bases from J, with 11 bases between. CDR3 bases: TGCGCCAGCAGCCAAGATCCGACAGACTACACTGAAGCTTTCTTT. Amino acids: CASSQDPTDYTEAFF.

This clone has ten or more counts. The chain carries TRBV19 and TRBJ2-7; D may be TRBD2 (6 bases). CDR3 size: 13 residues. V was cut by 6 bases and J by 7 bases, with 16 bases left in between. The germline gives CDR1 LNHDA, CDR2 SQIVND (reference sequence). The CDR3 loop reads CASRSPGVKEQYF. The CDR3 DNA follows: TGTGCCAGTAGGTCCCCGGGAGTGAAGGAGCAGTACTTC.

This chain links TRBV6-4 with TRBJ2-1; TRBD2 matches at 7 bases. The CDR3 consists of 15 residues. The V segment lost 5 bases and the J segment 2 bases; nucleotides outside the gene matches: 6. The V gene's germline CDR1 is MRHNA and CDR2 SNTAGT. DNA of the CDR3: TGTGCCAGCAGTCCTAACGGGGGGACCTACAATGAGCAGTTCTTC. Its protein is CASSPNGGTYNEQFF.

V usage is TRBV6-4 and J usage is TRBJ2-6, with TRBD2 identical over 13 bases. Germline V lookup: CDR1 MRHNA, CDR2 SNTAGT. The CDR3 is made up of 16 amino acids. The V gene end was trimmed by 4 bases and the J gene end by 3 bases; junction bases not matched to a gene: 0. Here the CDR3 reads CASSGTSGSGANVLTF. The DNA for the CDR3 is TGTGCCAGCAGTGGGACTAGCGGGAGTGGGGCCAACGTCCTGACTTTC.

The rearrangement joins TRBV9 to TRBJ1-4, with D maybe TRBD1 (5 bases). There are 14 residues in the CDR3. Trimming took 0 bases from V and 5 from J, leaving 8 bases between them. CDR1 and CDR2 (germline): SGDLS, YYNGEE. The CDR3 sequence is CASSVEAGNEKLFF. In nucleotides, the CDR3 is TGTGCCAGCAGCGTAGAGGCAGGGAATGAAAAACTGTTTTTT.

This clone was seen a single time. The chain carries TRBV19 and TRBJ2-1; D unclear. CDR1 and CDR2 (germline): LNHDA, SQIVND (reference sequence). The CDR3 runs to 16 residues. With 0 bases removed from V and 4 bases from J, the gap between germline ends came to 13 bases. DNA of the CDR3: TGTGCCAGTAGTATAGATCAAAGGTTCGGGTACAATGAGCAGTTCTTC. It translates to CASSIDQRFGYNEQFF.

The chain uses TRBV6-4 and TRBJ2-2, with 9 bases fitting TRBD2. The CDR3 consists of 15 residues. V trimming: 0 bases; J trimming: 6 bases; junction bases outside the gene matches: 2. CDR1 is MRHNA and CDR2 is SNTAGT in the germline V gene. The CDR3 spells CASSDSAGGPGELFF. In DNA, the CDR3 is TGTGCCAGCAGTGACTCTGCGGGGGGGCCCGGGGAGCTGTTTTTT.

V usage is TRBV15 and J usage is TRBJ2-7; D not resolved. CDR1 and CDR2 (germline): LNHNV, YYDKDF (reference sequence). V shed 3 bases and J shed 3 bases, with 9 bases lying between them. CDR3 length: 13 residues. The CDR3: CATSRGSYYEQYF. The CDR3, as DNA: TGTGCCACCAGCAGGGGCAGTTACTACGAGCAGTACTTC.

V and J are TRBV29-1 and TRBJ1-1; 7 nucleotides align to TRBD1. CDR1 is SQVTM and CDR2 is ANQGSEA in the germline V gene. With V trimmed by 4 bases and J by 0 bases, 5 bases remained unmatched. The CDR3 is made up of 14 amino acids. CDR3 nucleotides: TGCAGCGTTGGGAGGGGGCTCATGAACACTGAAGCTTTCTTT. Its protein product is CSVGRGLMNTEAFF.

This rearrangement joins TRBV27 to TRBJ2-7; tentative D call: TRBD2 (7 bases). Germline CDR1 reads MNHEY; CDR2 reads SMNVEV (reference sequence). Trimming cost V 4 bases and J 2 bases, with 12 bases left between them. There are 14 residues in the CDR3. The CDR3 nucleotides read TGTGCCAGCAGTTCGGGGGGCGTTACCTACGAGCAGTACTTC. It is translated as CASSSGGVTYEQYF.

V gene TRBV28 combines with J gene TRBJ2-5, with D possibly TRBD1 on 6 matching bases. Germline CDR1 reads MDHEN; CDR2 reads SYDVKM. Trimming took off 6 bases at V and 5 bases at J, with 16 bases between the two ends. The CDR3 loop spans 14 amino acids. CDR3 DNA sequence: TGTGCCAGCAGACAAGCTACAGGGCGGGAGACCCAGTACTTC. It encodes CASRQATGRETQYF.

The J gene is TRBJ1-1, the V gene TRBV29-1; D ambiguous. The CDR3 extends over 14 amino acids. CDR1 SQVTM and CDR2 ANQGSEA come from the germline V gene. The V and J ends lost 3 bases and 0 bases respectively, with 11 bases between them. CDR3 loop: CSVDPTELNTEAFF. For the CDR3, the DNA is TGCAGCGTTGATCCAACAGAGTTGAACACTGAAGCTTTCTTT. The full variable domain, completed using reference TRBV29-1 and TRBJ1-1, is SAVISQKPSRDICQRGTSLTIQCQVDSQVTMMFWYRQQPGQSLTLIATANQGSEATYESGFVIDKFPISRPNLTFSTLTVSNMSPEDSSIYLCSVDPTELNTEAFFGQGTRLTVV.

This clone was recorded a few times. The rearrangement uses TRBV4-1 and TRBJ1-1, with D perhaps matching TRBD1 (6 bases). Germline V CDR1 and CDR2: MGHRA, YSYEKL. The CDR3 is 14 residues long. The germline V and J ends were trimmed by 4 bases and 2 bases, with 11 bases remaining between them. Here the CDR3 reads CASSPRTVNTEAFF. In DNA, the CDR3 is TGCGCCAGCAGCCCGCGGACAGTCAACACTGAAGCTTTCTTT.